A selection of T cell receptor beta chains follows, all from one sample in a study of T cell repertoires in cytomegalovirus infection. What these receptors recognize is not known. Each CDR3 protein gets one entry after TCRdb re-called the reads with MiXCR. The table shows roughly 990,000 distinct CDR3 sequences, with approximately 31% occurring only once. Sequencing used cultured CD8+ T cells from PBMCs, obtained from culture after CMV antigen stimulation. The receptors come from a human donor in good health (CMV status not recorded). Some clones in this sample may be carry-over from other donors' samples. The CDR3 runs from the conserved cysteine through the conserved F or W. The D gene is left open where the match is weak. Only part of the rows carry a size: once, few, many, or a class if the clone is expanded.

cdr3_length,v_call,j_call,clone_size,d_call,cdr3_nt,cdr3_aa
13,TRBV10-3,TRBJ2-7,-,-,TGTGCCATCAGGGTGGGACTGAGCTACGAGCAGTACTTC,CAIRVGLSYEQYF
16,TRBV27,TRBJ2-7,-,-,TGTGCCAGCAGTTCTCAGGGAAGCCCCTCCTCCTACGAGCAGTACTTC,CASSSQGSPSSYEQYF
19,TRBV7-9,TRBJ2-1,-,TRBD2,TGTGCCAGCAGCCTCTGGGGACTAGCGGGGGGGTTAGGCTCGGATGAGCAGTTCTTC,CASSLWGLAGGLGSDEQFF
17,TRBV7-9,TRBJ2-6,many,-,TGTGCCAGCAGCCATCGGATTAACCCCTCTGGGGCCAACGTCCTGACTTTC,CASSHRINPSGANVLTF
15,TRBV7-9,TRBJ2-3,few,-,TGTGCCAGCAGCTTAGTTGAGCACTGGCCAGATACGCAGTATTTT,CASSLVEHWPDTQYF
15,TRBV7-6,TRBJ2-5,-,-,TGTGCCAGCAGCTTAGACGGGGAGATACAAGAGACCCAGTACTTC,CASSLDGEIQETQYF
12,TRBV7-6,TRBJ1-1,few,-,TGTGCCAGCAGCTACCGGGACCATGAAGCTTTCTTT,CASSYRDHEAFF
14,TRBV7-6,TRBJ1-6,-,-,TGTGCCACGAGACAGAGGGCCTATAATTCACCCCTCCACTTT,CATRQRAYNSPLHF
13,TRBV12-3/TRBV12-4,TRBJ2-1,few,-,TGTGCCAGCAGCCTAGGGGGAACCTCAGAGCAGTTCTTC,CASSLGGTSEQFF
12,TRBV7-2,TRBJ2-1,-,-,TGTGCCAGCATGGATGGGGGGTATGAGCAGTTCTTC,CASMDGGYEQFF
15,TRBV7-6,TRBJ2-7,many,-,TGTGCCAGCAGCTTAGAGTTCAGCTCGAGCTACGAGCAGTACTTC,CASSLEFSSSYEQYF
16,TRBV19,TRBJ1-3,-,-,TGTGCCAGTACAATGGGAGTTCCCAGCTCTGGAAACACCATATATTTT,CASTMGVPSSGNTIYF
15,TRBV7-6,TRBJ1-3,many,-,TGTGCCAGCAGCTTGTTTTCGGGGTCTGGAAACACCATATATTTT,CASSLFSGSGNTIYF
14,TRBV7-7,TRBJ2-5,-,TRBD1,TGTGCTAGCAGCTCCGGGGACAGGGTCGGGACCCAGTACTTC,CASSSGDRVGTQYF
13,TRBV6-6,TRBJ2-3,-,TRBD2,TGTGCCAACGGGAGCGGGGTTGCAGATACGCAGTATTTT,CANGSGVADTQYF
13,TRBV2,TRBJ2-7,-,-,TGTGCCAGCAGTGAGAGCCTAGCGCATGAGCAGTACTTC,CASSESLAHEQYF
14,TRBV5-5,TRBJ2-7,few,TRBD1,TGTGCCAGCAGCCCGATGACAGGGGCGGATGAGCAGTACTTC,CASSPMTGADEQYF
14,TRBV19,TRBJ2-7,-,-,TGTGCCAGTAGACGACAGGTTGACTCCTACGAGCAGTACTTC,CASRRQVDSYEQYF
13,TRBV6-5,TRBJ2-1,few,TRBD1,TGTGCCAGCAGTTATACAGGGGACAATGAGCAGTTCTTC,CASSYTGDNEQFF
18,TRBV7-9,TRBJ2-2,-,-,TGTGCCAGCAGCTCGTGGGACTTGGGCAGAACCTCGACCGGGGAGCTGTTTTTT,CASSSWDLGRTSTGELFF
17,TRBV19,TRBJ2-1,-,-,TGTGCCAGTAGTTCCCGACTTGCTGGGAGCTCCTACAATGAGCAGTTCTTC,CASSSRLAGSSYNEQFF
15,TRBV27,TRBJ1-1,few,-,TGTGCCAGCAGTCCCCTAGGTGATCTACCCCGGGAAGCTTTCTTT,CASSPLGDLPREAFF
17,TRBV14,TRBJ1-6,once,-,TGTGCCAGCAGCCAGAAGATACCGAGCTCCTATAATTCACCCCTCCACTTT,CASSQKIPSSYNSPLHF
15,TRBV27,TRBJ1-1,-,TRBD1,TGTGCCAGCAGTCACCTCAGGGGGGACAACACTGAAGCTTTCTTT,CASSHLRGDNTEAFF
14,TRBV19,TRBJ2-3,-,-,TGTACCAGTAGGCAGGGTTTGGGCACAGATACGCAGTATTTT,CTSRQGLGTDTQYF
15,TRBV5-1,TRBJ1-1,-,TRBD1,TGCGCCAGCAGCCGGGGACAGGGATGGACCACTGAAGCTTTCTTT,CASSRGQGWTTEAFF
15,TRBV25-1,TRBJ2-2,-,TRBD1,TGTGCCAGCAGAGGACAGGGGGCGCGCTCCGGGGAGCTGTTTTTT,CASRGQGARSGELFF
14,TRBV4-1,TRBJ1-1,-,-,TGCGCCAGCAGCCAAGCGGGGGATGACACTGAAGCTTTCTTT,CASSQAGDDTEAFF
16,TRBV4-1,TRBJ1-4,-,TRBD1,TGCGCCAGCAGCCACGACACCGGGACAGTCCGTGAAAAACTGTTTTTT,CASSHDTGTVREKLFF
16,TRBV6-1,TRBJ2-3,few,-,TGTGCCAGCAGGGACCTAGGGGATGGGGTATCAGATACGCAGTATTTT,CASRDLGDGVSDTQYF
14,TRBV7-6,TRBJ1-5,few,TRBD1,TGTGCCAGCAGTACCAAGGGGGCGTCTGAGCCCCAGCATTTT,CASSTKGASEPQHF
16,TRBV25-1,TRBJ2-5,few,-,TGTGCCAGCAGTGACGTGATACCCGGCCCAGGAGAGACCCAGTACTTC,CASSDVIPGPGETQYF
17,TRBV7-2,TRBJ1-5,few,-,TGTGCCAGCAGCTTAAAAGGGGCCGGGGCAGTAAATCAGCCCCAGCATTTT,CASSLKGAGAVNQPQHF
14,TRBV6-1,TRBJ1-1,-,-,TGTGCCAGCAGTGAAGAGGGGCTATGGACTGAAGCTTTCTTT,CASSEEGLWTEAFF
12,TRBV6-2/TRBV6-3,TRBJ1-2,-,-,TGTGCCAGCAGCTTAATTGGGCATGGCTACACCTTC,CASSLIGHGYTF
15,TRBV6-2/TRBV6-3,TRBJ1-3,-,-,TGTGCCACCACGCTGGACGGACTCTCTGGAAACACCATATATTTT,CATTLDGLSGNTIYF
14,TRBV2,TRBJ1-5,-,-,TGTGCCAGCAGTGAAGGCAGGTCTAATCAGCCCCAGCATTTT,CASSEGRSNQPQHF
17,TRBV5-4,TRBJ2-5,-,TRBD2,TGTGCCAGCAGACCAACGGGACTAGCGGGGGTGGGAAAGACCCAGTACTTC,CASRPTGLAGVGKTQYF
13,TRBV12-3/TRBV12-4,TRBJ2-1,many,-,TGTGCCAGCAGCCCCCCTAGCGCCAATGAGCAGTTCTTC,CASSPPSANEQFF
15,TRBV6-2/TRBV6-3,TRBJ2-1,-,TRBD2,TGTGCCAGCAGTTACTCCGTGCGGGGGGCCCCTGAGCAGTTCTTC,CASSYSVRGAPEQFF
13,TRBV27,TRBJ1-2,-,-,TGTGCCAGCGGCGCCGGGACGCACTATGGCTACACCTTC,CASGAGTHYGYTF
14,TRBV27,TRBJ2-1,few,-,TGTGCCAGCAGTTGGGGGGGGGGCCTGAATGAGCAGTTCTTC,CASSWGGGLNEQFF
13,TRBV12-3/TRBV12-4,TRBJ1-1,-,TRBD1,TGTGCCAGCAGGACCGGACAGGGGGCTGAAGCTTTCTTT,CASRTGQGAEAFF
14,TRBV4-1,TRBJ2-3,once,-,TGCGCCAGCAGCCAAGAAGAACACACAGATACGCAGTATTTT,CASSQEEHTDTQYF
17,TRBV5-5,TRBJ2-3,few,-,TGTGCCAGCAGCTTGCCGGAGGACTGGGGGGGGCTGGGTACGCAGTATTTT,CASSLPEDWGGLGTQYF
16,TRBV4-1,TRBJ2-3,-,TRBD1,TGCGCCAGCAGCCGAGAAACAGGGGCTATCACAGATACGCAGTATTTT,CASSRETGAITDTQYF
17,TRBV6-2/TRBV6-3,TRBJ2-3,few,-,TGTGCCAGCAGTTACAAGTCGGGGGACACCAAGCTAGATACGCAGTATTTT,CASSYKSGDTKLDTQYF